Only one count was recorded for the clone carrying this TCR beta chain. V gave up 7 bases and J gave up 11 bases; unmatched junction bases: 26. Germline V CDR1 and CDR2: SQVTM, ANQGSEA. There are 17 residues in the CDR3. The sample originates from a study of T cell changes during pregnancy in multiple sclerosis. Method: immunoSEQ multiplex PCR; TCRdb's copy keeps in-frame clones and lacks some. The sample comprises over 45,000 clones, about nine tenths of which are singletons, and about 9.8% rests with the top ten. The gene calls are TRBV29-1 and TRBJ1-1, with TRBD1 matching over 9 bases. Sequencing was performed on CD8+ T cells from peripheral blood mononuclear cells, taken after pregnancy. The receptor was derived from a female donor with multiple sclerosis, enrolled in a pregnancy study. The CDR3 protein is CSAPSRDRDYRPGVAFF. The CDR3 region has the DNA TGCAGCGCCCCATCCCGGGACAGGGATTACCGCCCAGGGGTGGCTTTCTTT. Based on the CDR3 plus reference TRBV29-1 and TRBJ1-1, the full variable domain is SAVISQKPSRDICQRGTSLTIQCQVDSQVTMMFWYRQQPGQSLTLIATANQGSEATYESGFVIDKFPISRPNLTFSTLTVSNMSPEDSSIYLCSAPSRDRDYRPGVAFFGQGTRLTVV.